The 18 T cell receptor beta chains below all came from one sample that was sequenced in a study of CD8 T cells in Susac syndrome. When the RNA was reverse transcribed, random hexamers were used with an input of 0.5 to 1 ug. TCRdb re-derived calls from the immunoSEQ multiplex PCR reads in MiXCR, one entry per CDR3 protein. In the table there are about 130,000 distinct CDR3 sequences, nearly 95% of which are singletons. What was sequenced was CD4+ T cells from PBMCs. These receptors were obtained from a human donor in good health.

The genes are TRBV6-1 and TRBJ2-3; 13 nucleotides line up with TRBD2. The J segment lost 5 bases and the V segment lost 5 bases, leaving 7 bases of the junction unmatched. The CDR3 has 16 amino acids. Per the germline V gene, CDR1 is MNHNS and CDR2 is SASEGT. CDR3 sequence (DNA): TGTGCCAGCAGTCGACTAGCGGGAGGCCGAGAAGATACGCAGTATTTT. Protein sequence: CASSRLAGGREDTQYF.

The chain uses TRBV24-1 and TRBJ2-1, with 11 bases matching TRBD2. Germline CDR1 is KGHDR and CDR2 is SFDVKD. J gave up 6 bases and V 4 bases, and 10 bases lay outside the gene matches. This CDR3 has 17 amino acids. In DNA form, the CDR3 reads TGTGCCACCAGTGACGGAGGGACTAGCGGATCATTCAATGAGCAGTTCTTC. It is translated as CATSDGGTSGSFNEQFF.

V gene TRBV27 combines with J gene TRBJ1-5; 11 nucleotides align to TRBD1. V lost 6 bases to trimming and J lost 6 bases; unmatched junction nucleotides: 10. Germline V CDR1 and CDR2: MNHEY, SMNVEV (reference sequence). CDR3 size: 16 residues. The CDR3, as DNA: TGTGCCAGCAGCCGCCGGACAGGGGGCGCGGGTCAGCCCCAGCATTTT. Its translation: CASSRRTGGAGQPQHF.

This rearrangement joins TRBV20-1 to TRBJ2-1; perhaps D is TRBD1 or TRBD2 (5 bases each). Between the trimmed V and J ends, which lost 6 bases and 0 bases, there was a span of 15 bases. This CDR3 is built from 15 residues. Per the germline V gene, CDR1 is DFQATT and CDR2 is SNEGSKA (reference sequence). The CDR3 region has the DNA TGCAGTGCCACCTCCGGGGCGAGCTCCTACAATGAGCAGTTCTTC. It translates to CSATSGASSYNEQFF.

This rearrangement joins TRBV20-1 to TRBJ2-3; D is possibly TRBD1 (6 bases). The CDR3 covers 16 residues. Germline V gene data show CDR1 as DFQATT and CDR2 as SNEGSKA (reference sequence). Deletions cut 6 bases from V and 2 bases from J, with 21 bases between. CDR3 residues: CSAGGLRSRITDTQYF. In DNA, the CDR3 is TGCAGTGCAGGGGGTTTGAGGAGCAGGATCACAGATACGCAGTATTTT.

This clonotype showed up just once. The chain recombines TRBV10-3 with TRBJ2-7, with D perhaps given as TRBD1 or TRBD2 (5 bases each). CDR3 length: 15 amino acids. Trimming pared 4 bases from V and 3 bases from J, leaving 16 bases between. Germline lookup yields CDR1 ENHRY and CDR2 SYGVKD. CDR3 sequence reads: CAISVSGTQIYEQYF. CDR3 coding DNA: TGTGCCATCAGTGTCTCGGGGACGCAAATCTACGAGCAGTACTTC.

The gene calls are TRBV5-6 and TRBJ2-7, with 7 bases aligning to TRBD2. The germline V gene encodes CDR1 SGHDT and CDR2 YYEEEE. The CDR3 is 16 residues long. V lost 1 base and J lost 2; bases outside the gene matches: 9. In DNA form, the CDR3 reads TGTGCCAGCAGCTTGTTCGGCGGGAGCCTAACCTACGAGCAGTACTTC. This gives the protein CASSLFGGSLTYEQYF.

The chain uses TRBV18 and TRBJ2-3; D may be TRBD1 (6 bases). Germline V gives CDR1 KGHSH, CDR2 LQKENI. The CDR3 runs to 16 residues. Trimming shortened V by 5 bases and J by 0 bases, and 15 bases separated the two germline ends. The CDR3: CASSRTGTLSTDTQYF. The CDR3 bases are TGTGCCAGCTCAAGAACCGGGACACTGAGCACAGATACGCAGTATTTT.

The chain is built from TRBV28 and TRBJ2-3, with D unclear. This CDR3 region has 16 residues. The germline CDR1 and CDR2 sequences are MDHEN and SYDVKM. V dropped 5 bases and J dropped 1 base, with 16 bases sitting between them. CDR3 bases: TGTGCCAGCAGTCCCCTAGTCCAATCTGGCACAGATACGCAGTATTTT. Translating it yields CASSPLVQSGTDTQYF.

The chain links TRBV29-1 to TRBJ2-6; D remains unclear. CDR1 SQVTM and CDR2 ANQGSEA come from the germline V gene. V lost 4 bases to trimming and J lost 1 base, with 8 bases between them. The CDR3 is made up of 14 amino acids. The chain's CDR3 is CSVGSRSGANVLTF. CDR3 in DNA: TGCAGCGTTGGAAGTAGATCTGGGGCCAACGTCCTGACTTTC. Drawing the rest from reference TRBV29-1 and TRBJ2-6, the complete variable domain is SAVISQKPSRDICQRGTSLTIQCQVDSQVTMMFWYRQQPGQSLTLIATANQGSEATYESGFVIDKFPISRPNLTFSTLTVSNMSPEDSSIYLCSVGSRSGANVLTFGAGSRLTVL.

The gene calls are TRBV27 and TRBJ2-5; TRBD2 matches at 9 bases. The V and J ends lost 3 bases and 3 bases, in that order; junction bases with no gene match: 5. Looked up from germline, CDR1 is MNHEY and CDR2 is SMNVEV (reference sequence). The CDR3 contains 15 residues. The CDR3 DNA reads as TGTGCCAGCAGTTTGGTTAGCGGGGGAAAAGAGACCCAGTACTTC. Its translation: CASSLVSGGKETQYF.

The chain has TRBV3-1 and TRBJ2-1, with D uncertain. This CDR3 has 11 amino acids. From germline, CDR1 is LGHDT and CDR2 YNNKEL (reference sequence). Trimming cost V 5 bases and J 10 bases, with 9 bases left between them. DNA of the CDR3: TGTGCCAGCAGCACAGCCGGCGAGCAGTTCTTC. Its translation: CASSTAGEQFF.

This clonotype was recorded only once. The CDR3 region is CASSRLAGGLETQYF. The DNA of the CDR3 is TGCGCCAGCAGCCGACTAGCGGGAGGGTTGGAGACCCAGTACTTC. This chain joins TRBV5-1 and TRBJ2-5; TRBD2 agrees at 14 bases. Per the germline V gene, CDR1 is SGHRS and CDR2 is YFSETQ. The J segment lost 5 bases and the V segment lost 4 bases, leaving 4 bases of the junction unmatched. The CDR3 consists of 15 residues.

This clonotype was counted once. CDR3: CASRRATGELFF. CDR3 coding DNA: TGTGCCAGCAGGAGGGCGACCGGGGAGCTGTTTTTT. The rearrangement joins TRBV28 to TRBJ2-2; weak D call: TRBD2 (5 bases). In germline, CDR1 is MDHEN, CDR2 SYDVKM. V lost 6 bases and J 5 bases, leaving 7 bases between the germline ends. The CDR3 spans 12 residues. The whole variable domain, remainder taken from reference TRBV28 and TRBJ2-2, is DVKVTQSSRYLVKRTGEKVFLECVQDMDHENMFWYRQDPGLGLRLIYFSYDVKMKEKGDIPEGYSVSREKKERFSLILESASTNQTSMYLCASRRATGELFFGEGSRLTVL.

This chain uses TRBV5-1 with TRBJ1-1; 7 positions match TRBD1. With 5 bases clipped from V and 5 bases from J, the junction kept 6 bases outside the gene matches. Germline V CDR1 and CDR2: SGHRS, YFSETQ. The CDR3 runs to 13 residues. In DNA, the CDR3 is TGCGCCAGCAGAGTACAGGGGAGGACTGAAGCTTTCTTT. It is translated as CASRVQGRTEAFF. Supplemented by reference TRBV5-1 and TRBJ1-1, the full variable domain reads KAGVTQTPRYLIKTRGQQVTLSCSPISGHRSVSWYQQTPGQGLQFLFEYFSETQRNKGNFPGRFSGRQFSNSRSEMNVSTLELGDSALYLCASRVQGRTEAFFGQGTRLTVV.

The chain recombines TRBV7-2 with TRBJ2-2; D is tentatively TRBD1 or TRBD2 (5 bases each). The length of the CDR3 is 16 residues. Germline V gives CDR1 SGHTA, CDR2 FQGNSA. V was trimmed by 3 bases and J by 0 bases, leaving 11 bases between them. The CDR3 spells CASSFGGTTNTGELFF. CDR3 coding DNA: TGTGCCAGCAGCTTTGGGGGAACCACGAACACCGGGGAGCTGTTTTTT.

The J gene is TRBJ2-2, the V gene TRBV3-1; no clear D gene. V lost 7 bases, J lost 7 bases, and 7 bases lay in between. CDR1 and CDR2 from the germline V gene are LGHDT and YNNKEL (reference sequence). The CDR3 sequence is 11 residues long. The CDR3 region has the DNA TGTGCCAGCAATGACCGCGGGGAGCTGTTTTTT. Its translation: CASNDRGELFF.

The gene calls are TRBV12-3 or TRBV12-4 and TRBJ2-6; D is ambiguous. V dropped 3 bases and J dropped 0 bases, with 9 bases sitting between them. The CDR3 length is 16 residues. The CDR3 loop reads CASSLNLVSGANVLTF. CDR3 DNA: TGTGCCAGCAGTTTGAACCTAGTCTCTGGGGCCAACGTCCTGACTTTC.